This TCR beta chain is drawn from a study of blood T cell repertoires in COVID-19. The wider study: Samples taken during acute and convalescent COVID-19 were collected in the United States, Italy and Spain.

Per the authors' pipeline: Counts of nucleated cells, estimated from reference gene primer amplification, were obtained. TCRdb's table, derived via immunoSEQ multiplex PCR, lists solely in-frame clones and lacks some. The D gene and trimming were derived from the DNA, and the V and J assignments and clone size from that table. The sample holds about 140,000 clones, roughly 85% seen once. Looked up from germline, CDR1 is MNHEY and CDR2 is SVGAGI. V lost 5 bases and J lost 5; bases outside the gene matches: 8. This CDR3 is 15 amino acids long. Sequenced input: peripheral blood. The TCR was taken from a man aged 50 to 59 with acute or convalescent COVID-19. The chain joins TRBV6-5 to TRBJ1-2, with 10 bases fitting TRBD1. The CDR3 coding sequence is TGTGCCAGCAGTCCCGACAGGGGGCATCGGTATGGCTACACCTTC. Its protein product is CASSPDRGHRYGYTF.